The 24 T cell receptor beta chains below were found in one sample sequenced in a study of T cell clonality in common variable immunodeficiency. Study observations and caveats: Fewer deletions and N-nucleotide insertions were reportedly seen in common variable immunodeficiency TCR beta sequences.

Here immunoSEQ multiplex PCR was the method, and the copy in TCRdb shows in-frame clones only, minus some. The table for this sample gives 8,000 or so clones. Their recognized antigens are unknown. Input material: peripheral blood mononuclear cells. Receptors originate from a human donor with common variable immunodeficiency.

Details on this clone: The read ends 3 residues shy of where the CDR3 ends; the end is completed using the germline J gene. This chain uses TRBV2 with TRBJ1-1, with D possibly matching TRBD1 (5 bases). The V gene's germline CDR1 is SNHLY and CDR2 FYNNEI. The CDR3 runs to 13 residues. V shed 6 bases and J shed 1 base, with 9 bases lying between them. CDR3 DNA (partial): TGTGCCAGCAGGACGGGGGGGAACACTGAA. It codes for CASRTGGNTE. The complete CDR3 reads CASRTGGNTEAFF.

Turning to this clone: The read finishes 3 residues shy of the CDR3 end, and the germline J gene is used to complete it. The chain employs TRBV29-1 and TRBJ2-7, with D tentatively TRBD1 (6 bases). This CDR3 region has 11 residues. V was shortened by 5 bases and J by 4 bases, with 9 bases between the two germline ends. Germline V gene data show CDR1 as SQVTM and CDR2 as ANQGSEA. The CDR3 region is CSVKDSYEQYF. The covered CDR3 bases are TGCAGCGTTAAGGACAGTTACGAG.

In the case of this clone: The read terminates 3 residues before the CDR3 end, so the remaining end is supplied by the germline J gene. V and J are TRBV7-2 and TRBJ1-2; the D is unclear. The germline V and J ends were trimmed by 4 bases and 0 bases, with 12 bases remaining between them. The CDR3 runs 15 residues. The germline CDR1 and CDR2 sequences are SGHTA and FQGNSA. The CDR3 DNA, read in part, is TGTGCCAGCAGCTCGATGACACACGCTAACTATGGC. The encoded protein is CASSSMTHANYG. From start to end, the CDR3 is CASSSMTHANYGYTF. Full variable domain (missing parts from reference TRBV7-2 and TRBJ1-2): GAGVSQSPSNKVTEKGKDVELRCDPISGHTALYWYRQSLGQGLEFLIYFQGNSAPDKSGLPSDRFSAERTGGSVSTLTIQRTQQEDSAVYLCASSSMTHANYGYTFGSGTRLTVV.

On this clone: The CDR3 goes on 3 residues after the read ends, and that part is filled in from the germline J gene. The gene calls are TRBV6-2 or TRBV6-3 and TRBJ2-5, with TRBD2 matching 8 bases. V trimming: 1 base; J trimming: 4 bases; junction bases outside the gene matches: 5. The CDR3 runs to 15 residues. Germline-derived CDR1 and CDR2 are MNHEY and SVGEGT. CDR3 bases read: TGTGCCAGCAGTTACTTACTAGCGGCGGGAGAGACC. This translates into CASSYLLAAGET. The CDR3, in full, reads CASSYLLAAGETQYF.

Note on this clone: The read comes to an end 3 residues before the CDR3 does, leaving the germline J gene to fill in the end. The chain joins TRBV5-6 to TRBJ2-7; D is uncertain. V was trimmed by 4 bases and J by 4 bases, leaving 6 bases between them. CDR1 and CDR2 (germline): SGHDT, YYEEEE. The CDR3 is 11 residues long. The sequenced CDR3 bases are TGTGCCAGCAGCAGCAGGTACGAG. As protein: CASSSRYE. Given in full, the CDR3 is CASSSRYEQYF. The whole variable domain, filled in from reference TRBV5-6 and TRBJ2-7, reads DAGVTQSPTHLIKTRGQQVTLRCSPKSGHDTVSWYQQALGQGPQFIFQYYEEEERQRGNFPDRFSGHQFPNYSSELNVNALLLGDSALYLCASSSRYEQYFGPGTRLTVT.

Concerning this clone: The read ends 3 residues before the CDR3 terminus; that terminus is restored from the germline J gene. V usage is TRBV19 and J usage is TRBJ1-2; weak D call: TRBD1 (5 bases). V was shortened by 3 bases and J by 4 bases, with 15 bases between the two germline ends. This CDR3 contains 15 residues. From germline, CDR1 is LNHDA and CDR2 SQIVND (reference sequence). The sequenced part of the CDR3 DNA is TGTGCCAGTAGTATCCCCAGGCCGGGGGTCTATGGC. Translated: CASSIPRPGVYG. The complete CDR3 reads CASSIPRPGVYGYTF. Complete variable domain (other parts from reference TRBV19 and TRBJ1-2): DGGITQSPKYLFRKEGQNVTLSCEQNLNHDAMYWYRQDPGQGLRLIYYSQIVNDFQKGDIAEGYSVSREKKESFPLTVTSAQKNPTAFYLCASSIPRPGVYGYTFGSGTRLTVV.

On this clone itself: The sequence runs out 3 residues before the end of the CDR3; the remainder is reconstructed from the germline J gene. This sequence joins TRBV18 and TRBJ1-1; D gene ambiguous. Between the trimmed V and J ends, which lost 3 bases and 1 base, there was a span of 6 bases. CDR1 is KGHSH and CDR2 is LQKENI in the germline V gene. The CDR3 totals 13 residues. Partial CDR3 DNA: TGTGCCAGCTCACCGCGTCAGAACACTGAA. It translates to CASSPRQNTE. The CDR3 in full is CASSPRQNTEAFF. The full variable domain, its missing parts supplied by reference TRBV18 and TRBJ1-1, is NAGVMQNPRHLVRRRGQEARLRCSPMKGHSHVYWYRQLPEEGLKFMVYLQKENIIDESGMPKERFSAEFPKEGPSILRIQQVVRGDSAAYFCASSPRQNTEAFFGQGTRLTVV.

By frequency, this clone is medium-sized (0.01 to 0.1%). CDR3 amino acids: CASRQGSYEQYF. The sequenced part of the CDR3 DNA is TGTGCCAGCCGACAGGGGTCCTACGAG. The chain is built from TRBV2 and TRBJ2-7; 8 bases align to TRBD1. Read coverage stops 3 residues before the CDR3 terminus; the germline J gene supplies the remainder. CDR3 length equals 12 residues. CDR1 SNHLY and CDR2 FYNNEI come from the germline V gene. V was clipped by 8 bases and J by 1 base; unmatched bases: 1. Supplemented by reference TRBV2 and TRBJ2-7, the full variable domain reads EPEVTQTPSHQVTQMGQEVILRCVPISNHLYFYWYRQILGQKVEFLVSFYNNEISEKSEIFDDQFSVERPDGSNFTLKIRSTKLEDSAMYFCASRQGSYEQYFGPGTRLTVT.

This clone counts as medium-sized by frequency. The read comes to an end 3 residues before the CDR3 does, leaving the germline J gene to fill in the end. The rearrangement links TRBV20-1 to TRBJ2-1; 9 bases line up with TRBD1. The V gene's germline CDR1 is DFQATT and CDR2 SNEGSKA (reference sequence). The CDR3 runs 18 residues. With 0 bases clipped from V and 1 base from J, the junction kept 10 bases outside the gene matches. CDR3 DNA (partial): TGCAGTGCTAGAGATTGGGGGACAGGGTCTCATTCCTACAATGAG. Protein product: CSARDWGTGSHSYNE. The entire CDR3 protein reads CSARDWGTGSHSYNEQFF.

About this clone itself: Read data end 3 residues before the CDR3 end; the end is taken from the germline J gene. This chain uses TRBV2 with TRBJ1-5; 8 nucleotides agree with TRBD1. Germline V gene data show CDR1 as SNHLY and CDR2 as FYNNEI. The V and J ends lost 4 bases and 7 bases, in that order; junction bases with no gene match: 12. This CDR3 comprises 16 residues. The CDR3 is CASSVDRGLGGQPQHF. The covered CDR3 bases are TGTGCCAGCAGTGTTGACAGGGGCTTGGGGGGGCAGCCC.

The sequenced CDR3 bases are TGTGCCAGCAGCCGGGACAGGGACTATGGC. This translates into CASSRDRDYG. In full, the CDR3 reads CASSRDRDYGYTF. The gene calls are TRBV7-6 and TRBJ1-2; 9 bases match TRBD1. The observed sequence ends 3 residues before the CDR3 terminus, with the missing tail filled in from the germline J gene. Germline lookup yields CDR1 SGHVS and CDR2 FNYEAQ. V was clipped by 5 bases and J by 3 bases; unmatched bases: 1. This CDR3 region has 13 residues.

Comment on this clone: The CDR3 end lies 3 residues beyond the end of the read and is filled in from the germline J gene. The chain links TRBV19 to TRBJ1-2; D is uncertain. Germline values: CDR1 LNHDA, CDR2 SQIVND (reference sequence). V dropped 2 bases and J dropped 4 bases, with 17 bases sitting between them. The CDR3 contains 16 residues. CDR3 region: CASSISQAVTPYGYTF. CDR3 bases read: TGTGCCAGTAGTATATCGCAGGCCGTCACACCCTATGGC.

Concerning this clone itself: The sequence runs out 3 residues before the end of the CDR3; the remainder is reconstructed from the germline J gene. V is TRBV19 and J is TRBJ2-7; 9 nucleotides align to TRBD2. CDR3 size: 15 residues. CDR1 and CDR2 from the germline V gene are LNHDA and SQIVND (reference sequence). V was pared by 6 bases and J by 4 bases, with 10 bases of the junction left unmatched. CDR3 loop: CASRFLAGVGYEQYF. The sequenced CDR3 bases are TGTGCCAGTAGATTCTTAGCGGGAGTCGGTTACGAG.

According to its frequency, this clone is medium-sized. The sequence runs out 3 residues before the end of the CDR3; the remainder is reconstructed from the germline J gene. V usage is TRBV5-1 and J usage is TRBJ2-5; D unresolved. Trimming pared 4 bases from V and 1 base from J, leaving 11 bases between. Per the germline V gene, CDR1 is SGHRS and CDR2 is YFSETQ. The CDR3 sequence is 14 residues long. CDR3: CASSLIGSQETQYF. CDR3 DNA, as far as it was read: TGCGCCAGCAGCCTTATCGGTTCCCAAGAGACC.

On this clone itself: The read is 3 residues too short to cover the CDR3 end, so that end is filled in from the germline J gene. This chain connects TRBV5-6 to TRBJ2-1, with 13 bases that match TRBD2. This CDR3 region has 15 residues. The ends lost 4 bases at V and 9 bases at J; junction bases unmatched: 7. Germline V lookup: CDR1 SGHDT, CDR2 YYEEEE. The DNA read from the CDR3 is TGTGCCAGCAGCCCCGGACTAGCGGGAGTTACTGAG. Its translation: CASSPGLAGVTE. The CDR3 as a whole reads CASSPGLAGVTEQFF.

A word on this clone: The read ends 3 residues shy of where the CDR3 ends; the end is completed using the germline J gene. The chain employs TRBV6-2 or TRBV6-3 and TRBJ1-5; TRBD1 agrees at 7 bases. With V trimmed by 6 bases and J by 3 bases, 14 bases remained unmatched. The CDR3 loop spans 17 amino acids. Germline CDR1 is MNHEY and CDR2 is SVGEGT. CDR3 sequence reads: CASRRNLGTAANQPQHF. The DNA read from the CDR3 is TGTGCCAGCAGGAGAAATTTAGGGACAGCTGCCAATCAGCCC.

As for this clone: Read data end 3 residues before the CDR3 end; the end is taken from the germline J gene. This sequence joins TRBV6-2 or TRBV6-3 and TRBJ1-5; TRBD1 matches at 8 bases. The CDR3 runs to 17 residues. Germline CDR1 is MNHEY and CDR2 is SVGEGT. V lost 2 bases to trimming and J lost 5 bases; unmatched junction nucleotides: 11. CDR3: CASSYRSRQGADQPQHF. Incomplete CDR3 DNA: TGTGCCAGCAGTTACCGTTCCCGGCAGGGGGCAGATCAGCCC.

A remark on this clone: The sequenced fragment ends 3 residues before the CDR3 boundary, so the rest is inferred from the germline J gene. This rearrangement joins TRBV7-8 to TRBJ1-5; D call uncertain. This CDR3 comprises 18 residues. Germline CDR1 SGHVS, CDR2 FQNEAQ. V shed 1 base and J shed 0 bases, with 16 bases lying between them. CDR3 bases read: TGTGCCAGCAGCTTAGTAATCTTGACACAGAATAGCAATCAGCCC. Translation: CASSLVILTQNSNQP. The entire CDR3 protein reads CASSLVILTQNSNQPQHF.

The CDR3 protein is CASSPSIGLGGNEQYF. The part of the CDR3 DNA that was read is TGTGCCAGTAGCCCATCCATAGGGCTCGGGGGGAACGAG. V gene TRBV19 combines with J gene TRBJ2-7; 7 nucleotides agree with TRBD2. The CDR3 end falls 3 residues outside the read, so it is completed with the germline J gene. Germline V CDR1 and CDR2: LNHDA, SQIVND (reference sequence). After removal of 6 bases from V and 5 bases from J, the junction contained 16 bases not matched to a gene. CDR3 size: 16 residues. Combining the CDR3 with reference TRBV19 and TRBJ2-7 gives the whole variable domain DGGITQSPKYLFRKEGQNVTLSCEQNLNHDAMYWYRQDPGQGLRLIYYSQIVNDFQKGDIAEGYSVSREKKESFPLTVTSAQKNPTAFYLCASSPSIGLGGNEQYFGPGTRLTVT.

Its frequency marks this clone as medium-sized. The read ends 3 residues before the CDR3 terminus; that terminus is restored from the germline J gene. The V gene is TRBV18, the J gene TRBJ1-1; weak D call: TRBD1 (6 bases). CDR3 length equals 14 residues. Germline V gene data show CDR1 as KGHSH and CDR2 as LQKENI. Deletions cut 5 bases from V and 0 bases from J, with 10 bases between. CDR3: CASSTGQLNTEAFF. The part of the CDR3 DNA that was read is TGTGCCAGCTCAACCGGACAGTTGAACACTGAA.

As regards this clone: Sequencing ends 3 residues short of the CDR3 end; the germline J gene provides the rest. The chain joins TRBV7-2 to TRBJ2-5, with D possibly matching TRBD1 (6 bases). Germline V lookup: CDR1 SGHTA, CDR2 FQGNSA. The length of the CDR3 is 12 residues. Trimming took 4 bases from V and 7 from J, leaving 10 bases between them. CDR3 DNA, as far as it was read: TGTGCCAGCAGCTACCGCAGGGGGACC. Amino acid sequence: CASSYRRGT. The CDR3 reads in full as CASSYRRGTQYF.

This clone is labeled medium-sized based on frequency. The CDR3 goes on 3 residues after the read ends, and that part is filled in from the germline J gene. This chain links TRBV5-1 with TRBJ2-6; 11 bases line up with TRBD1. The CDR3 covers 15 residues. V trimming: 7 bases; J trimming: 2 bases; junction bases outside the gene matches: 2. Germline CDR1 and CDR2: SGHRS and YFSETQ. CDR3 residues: CASGQGAAGANVLTF. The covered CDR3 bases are TGCGCCAGCGGACAGGGGGCAGCTGGGGCCAACGTC.

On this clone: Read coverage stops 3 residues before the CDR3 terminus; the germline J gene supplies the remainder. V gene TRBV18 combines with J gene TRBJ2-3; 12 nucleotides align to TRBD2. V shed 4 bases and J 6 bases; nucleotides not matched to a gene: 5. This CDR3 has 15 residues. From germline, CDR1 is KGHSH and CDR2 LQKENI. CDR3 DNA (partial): TGTGCCAGCTCACAGACTAGCGGGAGAAGGGATACG. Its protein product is CASSQTSGRRDT. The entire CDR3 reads CASSQTSGRRDTQYF.

The CDR3 bases that were read are TGTGCCAGTAGCCGTCAACAAGGAGGACAGGGGTCGGGTCAGCCC. Encoded protein: CASSRQQGGQGSGQP. The entire CDR3 is CASSRQQGGQGSGQPQHF. The genes are TRBV19 and TRBJ1-5, with 9 bases aligning to TRBD1. The read ends 3 residues shy of where the CDR3 ends; the end is completed using the germline J gene. The junction had 18 bases not matched to a gene; V was cut back by 6 bases and J by 6 bases. The CDR3 has 18 residues. Germline V CDR1 and CDR2: LNHDA, SQIVND (reference sequence).